This TCR beta chain was profiled in a study of blood T cell repertoires in COVID-19. Study context: PBMCs, B-cell-depleted T cells, or T cells were the source of the cDNA or gDNA that made up the material.

Trimming removed 7 bases from V and 4 bases from J, with 14 bases in between. Per the germline V gene, CDR1 is MNHEY and CDR2 is SMNVEV (reference sequence). CDR3 length: 14 amino acids. Sequencing was performed with immunoSEQ multiplex PCR; in TCRdb, only in-frame clones are kept and a portion is missing. Of about 310,000 clones listed, roughly 91% are singletons. This chain uses TRBV27 with TRBJ1-3, with no clear D. This sequence originates from a man aged 45-65 years with active or convalescent COVID-19. The sequenced sample was peripheral blood. The CDR3: CASKAHGGGNTIYF. The CDR3 region has the DNA TGTGCCAGCAAGGCACACGGCGGAGGAAACACCATATATTTT.